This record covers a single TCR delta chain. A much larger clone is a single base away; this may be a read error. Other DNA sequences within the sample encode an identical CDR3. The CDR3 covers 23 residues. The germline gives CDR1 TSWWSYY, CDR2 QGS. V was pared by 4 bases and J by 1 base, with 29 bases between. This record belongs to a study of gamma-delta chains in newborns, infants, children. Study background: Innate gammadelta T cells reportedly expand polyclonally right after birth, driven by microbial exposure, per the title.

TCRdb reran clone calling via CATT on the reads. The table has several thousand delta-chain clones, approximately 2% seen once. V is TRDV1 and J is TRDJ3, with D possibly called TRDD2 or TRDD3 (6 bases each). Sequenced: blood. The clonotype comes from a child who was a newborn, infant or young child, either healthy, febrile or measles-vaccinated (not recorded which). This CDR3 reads CALGGPGSYPYWDRSWDTRQMFF. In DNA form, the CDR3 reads TGTGCTCTTGGGGGACCTGGCTCCTACCCTTACTGGGATAGGTCCTGGGACACCCGACAGATGTTTTTC.